Presented here are 4 T cell receptor beta chains from one specimen sequenced in a study of T cell responses to AZD1222 COVID-19 vaccine (dated by TCRdb to the early 2020s). The time point label here, explained by the study, means: about 28 days (+/-7) after the second vaccine dose. The library relied on the immunoSEQ multiplex PCR assay. Held by TCRdb, this immuneACCESS table contains in-frame sequences only and omits some clones. Under half of the omission traces to an unresolved V gene where checked; the cause of the rest is unknown. This sample gives about 110,000 clones in total; 92% of them show up just once. The ten largest clones take up around 8% of the sample. Sequenced here: peripheral blood, sampled 28 days after the second AZD1222 dose. The receptors stem from an adult who received the AZD1222 COVID-19 vaccine.

This clone was detected only once. This rearrangement joins TRBV28 to TRBJ2-7, with 10 bases identical to TRBD2. The CDR3 extends over 19 amino acids. Trimming at V came to 5 bases and at J to 4 bases, leaving 20 bases not matched to a gene. The germline CDR1 and CDR2 sequences are MDHEN and SYDVKM. The CDR3 is CASSPTWRKREGPKYEQYF. The CDR3 DNA follows: TGTGCCAGCAGTCCCACCTGGAGGAAGCGGGAGGGCCCTAAGTACGAGCAGTACTTC.

The chain carries TRBV23-1 and TRBJ2-7; D is undetermined. TRBV23-1 is annotated as an ORF whose role is uncertain. The length of the CDR3 is 15 residues. V lost 4 bases to trimming and J lost 2 bases, with 15 bases between them. Written as DNA, the CDR3 is TGCGCCAGCAGTCTCACCGGGTGTTGGACCTACGAGCAGTACTTC. As protein: CASSLTGCWTYEQYF.

V gene TRBV11-3 combines with J gene TRBJ2-3; 12 positions agree with TRBD2. V gave up 5 bases and J gave up 4 bases; unmatched junction bases: 7. The CDR3 is 16 amino acids. The germline V gene encodes CDR1 SGHNT and CDR2 YENEEA. The CDR3 DNA reads as TGTGCCAGCAGCCTAGGGACTAGCGGGTGGGCAGATACGCAGTATTTT. The encoded protein is CASSLGTSGWADTQYF.

Here the CDR3 DNA reads TGCGCCAGCAGCCCGGGACAGGTCAGCTCCTACGAGCAGTACTTC. Translated: CASSPGQVSSYEQYF. This chain uses TRBV5-1 with TRBJ2-7; 8 nucleotides line up with TRBD1. Germline V gene data show CDR1 as SGHRS and CDR2 as YFSETQ. V lost 4 bases and J lost 0; bases outside the gene matches: 6. The CDR3 runs 15 residues.